The 7 T cell receptor beta chains listed next were all sequenced from one sample in a study of T cell repertoires in cytomegalovirus infection. MiXCR, run by TCRdb on the reads, gives a single entry per CDR3 protein. Of 250,000 to 300,000 distinct CDR3 sequences in the sample, roughly 13% were seen once. Sequenced sample: PBMCs. The receptors were sampled from a human donor in good health (CMV status not recorded). Some clones in this sample may be carry-over from other donors' samples.

This clonotype occurred many times. The chain employs TRBV7-9 and TRBJ1-2; possibly TRBD1 for D (5 bases). Trimming took 8 bases from V and 8 from J, leaving 18 bases between them. This CDR3 region has 13 residues. Germline CDR1 reads SEHNR; CDR2 reads FQNEAQ (reference sequence). Here the CDR3 reads CASQLIIRDGYTF. DNA for the CDR3: TGTGCCAGCCAGCTTATAATCAGGGACGGCTACACCTTC.

This clonotype occurred a few times. The chain couples TRBV4-1 to TRBJ2-3; TRBD1 or TRBD2 may be the D gene (5 bases each). Per the germline V gene, CDR1 is MGHRA and CDR2 is YSYEKL. The CDR3 contains 16 residues. Trimming cost V 1 base and J 6 bases, with 17 bases left between them. CDR3 sequence (DNA): TGCGCCAGCAGCCAAGCCCCACTCGCTGGGACGGATACGCAGTATTTT. Its translation: CASSQAPLAGTDTQYF.

This clonotype was detected a few times. The rearrangement joins TRBV29-1 to TRBJ2-1, with 7 bases that match TRBD2. Germline V gives CDR1 SQVTM, CDR2 ANQGSEA. CDR3 length: 14 amino acids. V gave up 7 bases and J gave up 8 bases; unmatched junction bases: 14. The CDR3 DNA is TGCAGCGCTGCCGTGAGCGGGGTACGTTATGAGCAGTTCTTC. Translation gives CSAAVSGVRYEQFF.

This clonotype was recorded at least ten times. The V and J genes are TRBV12-5 and TRBJ2-7; D tentatively reads TRBD1 or TRBD2 (5 bases each). The length of the CDR3 is 15 residues. Deletions cut 0 bases from V and 2 bases from J, with 11 bases between. Germline V gene data show CDR1 as LGHNT and CDR2 as FRNRAP. This CDR3 is CASGLVLGATYEQYF. In DNA form, the CDR3 reads TGTGCTAGTGGTTTGGTACTCGGGGCCACCTACGAGCAGTACTTC.

This clonotype has a handful of counts. This chain joins TRBV6-2 or TRBV6-3 and TRBJ2-1, with 12 bases fitting TRBD2. V lost 4 bases, J lost 10 bases, and 2 bases stayed unmatched. The germline CDR1 and CDR2 sequences are MNHEY and SVGEGT. The CDR3 is made up of 13 amino acids. For the CDR3, the DNA is TGTGCCAGCAGTTCGACTAGCGGGGGAGAGCAGTTCTTC. As protein: CASSSTSGGEQFF.

The chain recombines TRBV2 with TRBJ1-4; D is uncertain. Germline loops: CDR1 SNHLY, CDR2 FYNNEI. CDR3 length equals 11 residues. V gave up 2 bases and J gave up 5 bases, with 0 bases separating them. The CDR3 sequence is CASSENEKLFF. CDR3 bases: TGTGCCAGCAGTGAAAATGAAAAACTGTTTTTT.

In the case of this clonotype: Likely a read error: the CDR3 ends without its conserved phenylalanine or tryptophan. It is unclear where the CDR3 begins or ends on the DNA, so no DNA is shown, and the CDR3 is as TCRdb lists it. This chain joins TRBV12-3 or TRBV12-4 and TRBJ2-1; the table's TRBD2 call for D was not verified on the DNA. Termini included, the CDR3 measures 15 amino acids. The CDR3 loop reads CASSSSGTSGSTGRL.